One sample yielded the 3 T cell receptor beta chains listed below, sequenced in a study of T cells after yellow fever vaccination. TCRdb reanalysed the 5' RACE reads using MiXCR and keeps one entry per CDR3 protein. The top ten hold around 3.2% of the sample, which has 200,000 to 250,000 distinct CDR3 sequences, about 3% seen once. The sequences come from CD4+ T cells sorted from PBMCs, collected 10 days after the yellow fever booster vaccination. The receptors derive from a man younger than 35 who received the YFV17D yellow fever vaccine.

This clonotype occurred a few times. This chain uses TRBV14 with TRBJ2-7; D is perhaps TRBD1 (6 bases). V was trimmed by 7 bases and J by 6 bases, leaving 16 bases between them. This CDR3 has 13 residues. Germline CDR1 SGHDN, CDR2 FVKESK. The CDR3 DNA reads TGTGCCAGCACCCTGATGACAGGTGGCGAGCAGTACTTC. The encoded protein is CASTLMTGGEQYF.

The chain joins TRBV5-4 to TRBJ2-3, with TRBD2 matching over 11 bases. Germline V gene lookup returns CDR1 SGHNT and CDR2 YYREEE (reference sequence). The CDR3 extends over 15 amino acids. V lost 6 bases, J lost 2 bases, and 5 bases stayed unmatched. DNA of the CDR3: TGTGCCAGCACTTTAGCGGGGGGGAACACAGATACGCAGTATTTT. Its protein is CASTLAGGNTDTQYF.

This clonotype was detected only a few times. This sequence joins TRBV11-1 and TRBJ2-7; possible D gene TRBD2, 6 bases. Trimming removed 5 bases from V and 0 bases from J, with 17 bases in between. Germline CDR1 SGHAT, CDR2 FQDESV (reference sequence). The CDR3 sequence is 16 residues long. CDR3 nucleotide sequence: TGTGCCAGCAGCGACCGTGGAGGGAAGAGCTCCTACGAGCAGTACTTC. Translated: CASSDRGGKSSYEQYF.